The clone carrying this TCR beta chain was counted at least ten times. The data are from a study of T cells of healthy individuals. TCRdb redid the calling of the 5' RACE reads with MiXCR, one entry per CDR3 protein. The sample lists 90,000 to 100,000 distinct CDR3 sequences; 17% were seen once. This CDR3 has 15 amino acids. Trimming shortened V by 0 bases and J by 3 bases, and 11 bases separated the two germline ends. The V gene's germline CDR1 is SGHTA and CDR2 FQGNSA. The sequence was obtained from a human donor in good health. V gene TRBV7-2 combines with J gene TRBJ1-1, with D hard to call. CDR3 sequence reads: CASSLAGVSYTEAFF. The CDR3 DNA follows: TGTGCCAGCAGCTTAGCTGGGGTATCGTACACTGAAGCTTTCTTT.